This T cell receptor (beta chain) comes out of a study of blood T cell repertoires in COVID-19. Sequencing was performed with immunoSEQ multiplex PCR; in TCRdb, only in-frame clones are kept and a portion is missing. The data contain over 200,000 clones, about 83% of them singletons. The V and J ends lost 0 bases and 5 bases, in that order; junction bases with no gene match: 6. The V gene's germline CDR1 is SGDLS and CDR2 YYNGEE. The CDR3 consists of 15 residues. The chain is built from TRBV9 and TRBJ1-1; 8 bases map to TRBD1. Specimen: peripheral blood. This clonotype originated in a woman aged 40 to 50 with active or convalescent COVID-19. The CDR3 spells CASSVEGQGFTEAFF. In nucleotides, the CDR3 is TGTGCCAGCAGCGTAGAAGGACAGGGTTTTACTGAAGCTTTCTTT.